A selection of T cell receptor beta chains follows, all from one sample in a study of shared clonotypes between healthy human individuals. The data were produced by immunoSEQ multiplex PCR, yet TCRdb's version contains in-frame clones alone and is incomplete. Of about 2 million clones detected, 85% to 95% appear once; the ten largest clones hold about 0.13%. Sample: naive CD4+ T cells sorted from blood. The receptors were sampled from a man between 18 and 35 years old in good health. The CDR3 runs from the conserved cysteine through the conserved F or W. A D gene is named only where the DNA matches it firmly. Some rows have no size entry. The others give once, few or many, or a class for an expanded clone.

TRBJ1-4 | . | TRBV11-2 | . | CASSAGGTNEKLFF | TGTGCCAGCAGCGCCGGCGGCACTAATGAAAAACTGTTTTTT
TRBJ1-6 | . | TRBV7-2 | once | CASSPQTGLGGNSPLHF | TGTGCCAGCAGCCCACAAACAGGGTTGGGGGGAAATTCACCCCTCCACTTT
TRBJ1-3 | . | TRBV7-6 | . | CASSPGGSGNTIYF | TGTGCCAGCAGCCCGGGCGGCTCTGGAAACACCATATATTTT
TRBJ2-1 | . | TRBV27 | . | CASSSLGFASGASNEQFF | TGTGCCAGCAGTTCCCTCGGTTTTGCGTCGGGAGCTTCCAATGAGCAGTTCTTC
TRBJ1-6 | TRBD1 | TRBV30 | . | CAWTDRGDSPLHF | TGTGCCTGGACGGACAGGGGAGATTCACCCCTCCACTTT
TRBJ1-1 | . | TRBV28 | . | CASSSPGAVTEAFF | TGTGCCAGCAGTTCCCCGGGGGCAGTCACTGAAGCTTTCTTT
TRBJ2-1 | . | TRBV10-3 | . | CAITRAGSYNEQFF | TGTGCCATCACCCGAGCGGGCTCCTACAATGAGCAGTTCTTC
TRBJ1-2 | . | TRBV11-2 | . | CASSLALAGSTILGYTF | TGTGCCAGCAGCTTAGCTCTAGCGGGTTCGACGATTCTTGGCTACACCTTC
TRBJ1-1 | TRBD1 | TRBV5-3 | . | CARSTTGGETEAFF | TGTGCCAGATCCACAACAGGGGGCGAGACTGAAGCTTTCTTT
TRBJ2-7 | TRBD1 | TRBV7-2 | . | CASSINRGSSYEQYF | TGTGCCAGCAGCATAAACAGGGGTAGCTCCTACGAGCAGTACTTC
TRBJ2-7 | . | TRBV5-6 | . | CASSLRAGNEQYF | TGTGCCAGCAGCTTGCGGGCGGGGAACGAGCAGTACTTC